This TCR beta chain was recovered during a study of early T cells in non-severe SARS-CoV-2 infection. Study-wide context: Sequencing of unsorted whole blood was done on bulk RNA, leaving chains unpaired. The study, taken as a whole, reports: VDJdb matching favored anti-spike CD8 responses, missing private and CD4 specificities.

The CDR3 has 15 amino acids. Germline values: CDR1 SNHLY, CDR2 FYNNEI. Trimming left V 6 bases short and J 5 bases short, with 14 bases between. The protocol attached unique molecular identifiers to individual cDNA molecules. TCRdb processed the 5' RACE reads anew with MiXCR; each CDR3 protein has one entry. The profile shows fewer than 50,000 distinct CDR3 sequences, 5.5% to 6.5% of them singletons. This clonotype was counted many times. What it binds is unknown. The chain has TRBV2 and TRBJ1-6, with no clear D. Input material: whole blood. The clonotype originates from an adult who was a healthcare worker with PCR-confirmed SARS-CoV-2 infection or an uninfected control (not recorded which). The CDR3 sequence: CASSSLRNNNSPLHF. The CDR3 DNA reads as TGTGCCAGCAGCTCCCTTCGGAACAATAATTCACCCCTCCACTTT. Full variable domain (outside the CDR3, taken from reference TRBV2 and TRBJ1-6): EPEVTQTPSHQVTQMGQEVILRCVPISNHLYFYWYRQILGQKVEFLVSFYNNEISEKSEIFDDQFSVERPDGSNFTLKIRSTKLEDSAMYFCASSSLRNNNSPLHFGNGTRLTVT.